Listed below are T cell receptor beta chains from one sample, sequenced in a study of blood T cell repertoires in COVID-19. This table comes from immunoSEQ multiplex PCR, and its TCRdb copy is limited to in-frame clones, with some not included. The repertoire holds under 75,000 clones, with around four fifths as singletons. Sequenced input: peripheral blood. These receptors were taken from a man between 60 and 75 years old with acute or convalescent COVID-19. CDR3s include the opening cysteine and the closing phenylalanine or tryptophan. A D gene is named only where the DNA matches it firmly. Some rows have no size entry. The others give once, few or many, or a class for an expanded clone.

clone size	V gene	CDR3 length	D gene	J gene	CDR3 protein	CDR3 DNA
.	TRBV6-6	10	.	TRBJ2-7	CASSYRGIYF	TGTGCCAGCAGTTACAGGGGAATATACTTC
.	TRBV18	20	TRBD1	TRBJ2-7	CASSPPEALLTGGGPYEQYF	TGTGCCAGCTCACCACCCGAAGCCCTATTAACAGGGGGTGGTCCCTACGAGCAGTACTTC
few	TRBV11-2	15	TRBD1	TRBJ1-1	CASSHEGQLNTEAFF	TGTGCCAGCAGCCACGAGGGACAGCTGAACACTGAAGCTTTCTTT
.	TRBV3-1/TRBV3-2	16	.	TRBJ2-1	CASSRKTVFSYNEQFF	TGTGCCAGCAGCCGAAAGACAGTCTTCTCCTACAATGAGCAGTTCTTC
.	TRBV6-1	14	.	TRBJ1-4	CASSEPATNEKLFF	TGTGCCAGCAGTGAGCCAGCAACTAATGAAAAACTGTTTTTT
.	TRBV5-1	16	TRBD1	TRBJ2-5	CASSLVPGQGSETQYF	TGCGCCAGCAGCTTGGTCCCGGGACAGGGGTCGGAGACCCAGTACTTC
many	TRBV14	15	TRBD1	TRBJ2-3	CASSKDRVAMDTQYF	TGTGCCAGCAGCAAGGACAGGGTCGCAATGGATACGCAGTATTTT
few	TRBV5-1	18	.	TRBJ2-1	CASSLAPQGASSYNEQFF	TGCGCCAGCAGCTTGGCCCCTCAGGGTGCGAGCTCCTACAATGAGCAGTTCTTC
.	TRBV29-1	13	TRBD1	TRBJ1-2	CSTRQGAVNGYTF	TGCAGCACAAGACAGGGGGCGGTTAATGGCTACACCTTC
.	TRBV5-4	16	.	TRBJ1-1	CASSSGKTGMGPEAFF	TGTGCCAGCAGCTCCGGAAAAACAGGGATGGGTCCTGAAGCTTTCTTT
.	TRBV3-1/TRBV3-2	14	TRBD1	TRBJ2-7	CASSHQGARYEQYF	TGTGCCAGCAGCCATCAGGGGGCGCGCTACGAGCAGTACTTC
.	TRBV19	13	.	TRBJ2-1	CASSTGTYNEQFF	TGTGCCAGTAGTACCGGGACCTACAATGAGCAGTTCTTC
.	TRBV18	13	TRBD1	TRBJ2-1	CASSRDRADEQFF	TGTGCCAGCTCGCGGGACAGGGCGGATGAGCAGTTCTTC
few	TRBV24-1	13	.	TRBJ1-2	CATSDPRYYGYTF	TGTGCCACCAGTGATCCCAGGTACTATGGCTACACCTTC
.	TRBV15	16	TRBD2	TRBJ2-1	CATSRDLGGRDNEQFF	TGTGCCACCAGCAGAGATTTGGGCGGGAGGGACAATGAGCAGTTCTTC
.	TRBV6-1	14	.	TRBJ1-1	CASSEGRGQTEAFF	TGTGCCAGCAGTGAAGGGAGGGGCCAGACAGAAGCTTTCTTT
.	TRBV11-2	18	.	TRBJ1-3	CASSLWRGQEFSGNTIYF	TGTGCCAGCAGCTTATGGCGGGGCCAAGAATTCTCTGGAAACACCATATATTTT
.	TRBV7-8	17	TRBD2	TRBJ2-5	CASSRTSGLEYQETQYF	TGTGCCAGCAGTCGGACTAGCGGGCTCGAGTACCAAGAGACCCAGTACTTC
many	TRBV4-1	15	TRBD1	TRBJ2-3	CASSIRDRSTDTQYF	TGCGCCAGCAGCATCCGGGACAGGAGCACAGATACGCAGTATTTT
.	TRBV7-2	13	TRBD1	TRBJ1-2	CASSPGTVYGYTF	TGTGCCAGCAGCCCCGGGACAGTTTATGGCTACACCTTC
.	TRBV11-3	15	TRBD2	TRBJ2-1	CASSLGGLVHNEQFF	TGTGCCAGCAGCTTAGGGGGACTAGTCCACAATGAGCAGTTCTTC
once	TRBV28	15	TRBD1	TRBJ2-4	CASRLVDRGLNIQYF	TGTGCCAGCAGGTTGGTTGACAGGGGGCTAAACATTCAGTACTTC
.	TRBV3-1/TRBV3-2	18	TRBD2	TRBJ2-3	CASSTSIQTSGSADTQYF	TGTGCCAGCAGCACATCCATTCAAACTAGCGGGAGTGCAGATACGCAGTATTTT